A selection of T cell receptor beta chains follows, all from one sample in a study of cytomegalovirus exposure and HLA in healthy donors. Profiled with immunoSEQ multiplex PCR; TCRdb holds only in-frame clones, not every one. The table lists about 190,000 clones, around 75% of them singletons. Sequencing was done on a sample of PBMCs. The receptors were gathered from a woman aged 25 to 45 in good health and CMV-seropositive. Each CDR3 is given with its conserved first and last residue. The D gene is left open where the match is weak. The size field is filled for only some rows; it gives once, few, many or a size class.

TRBV28,few,TRBD1,TRBJ2-7,CASSTPGTGMYEQYF,TGTGCCAGCAGCACCCCCGGGACAGGGATGTACGAGCAGTACTTC
TRBV2,-,-,TRBJ2-2,CASSFNKQNTGELFF,TGTGCCAGCAGTTTCAACAAACAGAACACCGGGGAGCTGTTTTTT
TRBV5-1,once,-,TRBJ2-1,CASSLAGDRVNEQFF,TGCGCCAGCAGCTTGGCCGGTGACCGGGTCAATGAGCAGTTCTTC
TRBV7-6,-,TRBD1,TRBJ1-1,CASSLPRTGGRTEAFF,TGTGCCAGCAGCCTACCCCGGACAGGGGGCAGGACTGAAGCTTTCTTT
TRBV6-5,-,-,TRBJ1-5,CASKIQGYSNQPQHF,TGTGCCAGCAAAATACAGGGTTATAGCAATCAGCCCCAGCATTTT
TRBV28,-,-,TRBJ2-7,CASSLQDYEQYF,TGTGCCAGCAGTTTACAGGATTACGAGCAGTACTTC
TRBV27,few,-,TRBJ1-2,CASGDGGPRNYGYTF,TGTGCCAGCGGCGACGGGGGGCCTAGGAACTATGGCTACACCTTC
TRBV5-1,-,-,TRBJ2-7,CASSLGRGEAYEQYF,TGCGCCAGCAGCTTGGGGCGGGGAGAGGCATACGAGCAGTACTTC
TRBV19,-,TRBD1,TRBJ2-3,CASRTGQGGPTDTQYF,TGTGCCAGTAGGACGGGACAGGGCGGCCCCACAGATACGCAGTATTTT
TRBV23-1,-,TRBD2,TRBJ2-1,CASSHPLAGGPYNEQFF,TGCGCCAGCAGTCACCCACTAGCGGGAGGGCCCTACAATGAGCAGTTCTTC
TRBV27,few,TRBD2,TRBJ2-7,CASKSGGRIYEQYF,TGTGCCAGCAAATCGGGGGGGCGGATTTACGAGCAGTACTTC
TRBV19,-,-,TRBJ2-1,CATADYNEQFF,TGTGCCACCGCGGACTACAATGAGCAGTTCTTC
TRBV2,-,-,TRBJ2-6,CASSAKRSVSGANVLTF,TGTGCCAGCAGTGCGAAGCGATCCGTCTCTGGGGCCAACGTCCTGACTTTC
TRBV5-4,-,TRBD2,TRBJ2-3,CASSSPGASGRPDTQYF,TGTGCCAGCAGCTCCCCCGGCGCTAGCGGGAGACCAGATACGCAGTATTTT
TRBV9,-,-,TRBJ2-3,CASSPGHSSTDTQYF,TGTGCCAGCAGCCCAGGACATTCTAGCACAGATACGCAGTATTTT
TRBV11-2,few,-,TRBJ1-1,CASSLVAGVNTEAFF,TGTGCCAGCAGCTTAGTAGCAGGGGTGAACACTGAAGCTTTCTTT
TRBV2,-,-,TRBJ2-1,CASSEVMASRYNEQFF,TGTGCCAGCAGTGAAGTAATGGCTAGCCGATACAATGAGCAGTTCTTC